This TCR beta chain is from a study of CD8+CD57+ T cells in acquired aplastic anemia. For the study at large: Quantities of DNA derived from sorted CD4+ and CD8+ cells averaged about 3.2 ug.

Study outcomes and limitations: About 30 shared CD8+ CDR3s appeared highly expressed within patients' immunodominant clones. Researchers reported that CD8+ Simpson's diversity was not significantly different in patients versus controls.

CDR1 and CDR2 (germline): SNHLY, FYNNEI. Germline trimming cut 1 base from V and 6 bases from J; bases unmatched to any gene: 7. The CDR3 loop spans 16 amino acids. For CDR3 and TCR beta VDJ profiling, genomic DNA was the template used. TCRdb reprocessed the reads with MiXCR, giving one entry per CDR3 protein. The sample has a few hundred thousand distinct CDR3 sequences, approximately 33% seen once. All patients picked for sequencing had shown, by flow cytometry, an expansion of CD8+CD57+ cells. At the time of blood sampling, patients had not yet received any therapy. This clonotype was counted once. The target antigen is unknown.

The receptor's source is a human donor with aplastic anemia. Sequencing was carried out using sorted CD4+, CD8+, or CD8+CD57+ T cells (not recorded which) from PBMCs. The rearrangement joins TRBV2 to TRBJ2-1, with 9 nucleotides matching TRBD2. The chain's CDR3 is CASSEGLAVISNEQFF. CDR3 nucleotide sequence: TGTGCCAGCAGTGAAGGACTAGCGGTAATCAGCAATGAGCAGTTCTTC.